Sequencing of this T cell receptor (beta chain) was carried out in a study of T-cell memory formation after mild COVID-19 (dated by TCRdb to 2020 to 2022). Some background on the complete study: Most TCR sequence clusters were specific to one of the two donors. The cohort was made up of two young adult volunteers, one female and one male, who were previously healthy. Longitudinal TCRalpha and TCRbeta repertoire sequencing tracked T-cell clones expanding and contracting after mild COVID-19 in a couple of donors. General conclusions and limits of the study: The detection of some responding clones in pre-infection memory suggests that pre-existing cross-reactive memory T cells joined the SARS-CoV-2 response. Contracting CD4+ clones were found mainly in CM and EM memory subsets, while CD8+ clones were enriched in EMRA. Only a couple of mild cases were covered in the study, and larger cohorts including severe cases with pre-infection samples were considered necessary. Clones contracting from day 15 to 85 had balanced CD4/CD8 phenotypes, while a second wave expanding from day 15 to 37 was biased towards CD4+. Whether the second-wave clones peaking on day 37 were SARS-CoV-2 specific was not confirmed.

This clonotype turned up a few times. This clone's antigen is unknown. No qualities accompany the bases; no much larger clone lies one base away. From the cysteine through the phenylalanine, the CDR3 covers 15 amino acids. Here the CDR3 DNA is all that survives: 45 bases in frame from base 1. V sheds 5 bases and J sheds 1 base, leaving 12 bases between their ends. CDR1 GTSNPN and CDR2 SVGIG were looked up in the germline V gene (reference sequence). The reads were generated on an Illumina NovaSeq 6000. cDNA libraries for TCRalpha and TCRbeta were prepared by 5'RACE using constant-segment primers, with sample barcodes and unique molecular identifiers added. RNA was extracted from every sample with Trizol reagent. Libraries were amplified in two PCR steps, with a second sample barcode and Illumina TruSeq adapters added in the second step. Libraries were sequenced on an Illumina NovaSeq with 2 x 150 bp paired-end reads. Regarding the original processing steps: Demultiplexing of reads and collapsing into UMI-guided consensus sequences were performed with migec v1.2.7. Using mixcr v2.1.11, UMI consensuses were aligned to TRA and TRB V and J templates and then assembled into clonotypes. Clonotypes were classified as expanded or contracted when called significant by both edgeR and NoisET, with noise models trained on biological replicates. edgeR calls used a false discovery rate-adjusted p below 0.01 and a log2 fold-change threshold of 1. As an exploratory analysis of dynamics, PCA with hierarchical clustering was applied to max-normalized trajectories of the 1000 most abundant clonotypes. Separately sequenced CD4+ and CD8+ repertoires were used to assign a CD4 or CD8 phenotype to each responding clone. TCRdb reanalyzed the raw reads on its own, using fastp at Q25 for trimming and MiXCR for clone calling, and kept in-frame beta chains. Rows with a matching CDR3 protein are joined into one entry that keeps the most common DNA and genes. For this entry, the V and J calls and clone size follow TCRdb and not the study's own pipeline. The sample contains tens of thousands of distinct CDR3 sequences, 12% of them found a single time. The ten top clones hold 24% of the sample.

Ficoll-Paque density gradient centrifugation was the method used to isolate PBMCs. Sequencing input: PBMCs or a T cell subset sorted from them (not recorded which). The rearrangement combines TRBV30 with TRBJ1-6; no D gene call is confident. This TCR derives from a young man who had mild COVID-19 (a few samples of this study predate the infection). The sample titles of this study are shuffled in the database, so cell type and time point are left out; the donor was told from shared clones. CDR3 region: CAWEPRVSYNSPLHF. The nucleotide sequence reads as follows: TGTGCCTGGGAGCCGAGGGTTTCCTATAATTCACCCCTCCACTTT.